Given below is one TCR beta chain in context. What it recognizes is unknown. The sample is drawn from a study of CD8 T cells in Susac syndrome. Whole-study findings and limits: It was acknowledged in the study that the number of individuals who were included in its TCR sequencing and HLA analysis was relatively small.

cDNA came from around 0.5 to 1 ug RNA primed by random hexamers. A single record per CDR3 protein comes from TCRdb applying MiXCR to the immunoSEQ multiplex PCR reads. Counted here are roughly 150,000 distinct CDR3 sequences, about 92% occurring once; the ten biggest clones make up 0.08%. Deletions cut 3 bases from V and 5 bases from J, with 11 bases between. This CDR3 is 13 amino acids long. Germline CDR1 GTSNPN, CDR2 SVGIG (reference sequence). The V and J genes are TRBV30 and TRBJ1-5; TRBD1 might be the D (6 bases). This receptor was obtained from a human donor in good health. Sequencing was performed on CD4+ T cells from PBMCs. This CDR3 is CAWSPQGYQPQHF. The DNA for the CDR3 is TGTGCCTGGAGCCCACAGGGTTATCAGCCCCAGCATTTT.